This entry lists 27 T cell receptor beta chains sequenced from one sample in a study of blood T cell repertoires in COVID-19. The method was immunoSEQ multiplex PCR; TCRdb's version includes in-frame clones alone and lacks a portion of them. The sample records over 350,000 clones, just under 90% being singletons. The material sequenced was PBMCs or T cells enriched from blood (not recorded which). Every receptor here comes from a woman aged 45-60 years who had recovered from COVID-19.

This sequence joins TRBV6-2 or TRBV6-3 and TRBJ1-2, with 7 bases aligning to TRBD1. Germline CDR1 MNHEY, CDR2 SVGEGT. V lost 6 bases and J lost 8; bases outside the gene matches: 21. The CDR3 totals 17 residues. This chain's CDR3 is CASSDGQAAVKSFGYTF. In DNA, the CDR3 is TGTGCCAGCAGCGACGGACAGGCGGCGGTAAAGAGTTTCGGCTACACCTTC.

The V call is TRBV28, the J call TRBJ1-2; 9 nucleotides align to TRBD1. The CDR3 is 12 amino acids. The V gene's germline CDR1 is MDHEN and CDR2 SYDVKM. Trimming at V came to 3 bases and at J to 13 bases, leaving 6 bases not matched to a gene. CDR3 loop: CASSFWDRVFTF. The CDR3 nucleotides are TGTGCCAGCAGTTTCTGGGACAGGGTTTTCACCTTC.

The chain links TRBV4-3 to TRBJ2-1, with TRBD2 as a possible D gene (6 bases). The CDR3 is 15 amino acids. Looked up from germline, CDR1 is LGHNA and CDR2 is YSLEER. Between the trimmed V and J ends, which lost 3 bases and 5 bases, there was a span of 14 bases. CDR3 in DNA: TGCGCCAGCAGCCAGGGCGGTAGGGAGGACAATGAGCAGTTCTTC. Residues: CASSQGGREDNEQFF.

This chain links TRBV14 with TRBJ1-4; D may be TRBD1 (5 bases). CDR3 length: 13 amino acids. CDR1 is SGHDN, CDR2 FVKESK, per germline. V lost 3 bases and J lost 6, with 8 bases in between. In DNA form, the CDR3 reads TGTGCCAGCAGCCAGGGACTCCATGAAAAACTGTTTTTT. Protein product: CASSQGLHEKLFF. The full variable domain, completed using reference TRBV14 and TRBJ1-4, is EAGVTQFPSHSVIEKGQTVTLRCDPISGHDNLYWYRRVMGKEIKFLLHFVKESKQDESGMPNNRFLAERTGGTYSTLKVQPAELEDSGVYFCASSQGLHEKLFFGSGTQLSVL.

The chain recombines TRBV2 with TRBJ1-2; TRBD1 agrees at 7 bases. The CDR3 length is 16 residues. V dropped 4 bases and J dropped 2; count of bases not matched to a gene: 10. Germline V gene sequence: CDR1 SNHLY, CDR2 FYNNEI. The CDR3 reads CASSGAAQGPNYGYTF. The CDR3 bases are TGTGCCAGCAGTGGAGCAGCACAGGGGCCCAACTATGGCTACACCTTC.

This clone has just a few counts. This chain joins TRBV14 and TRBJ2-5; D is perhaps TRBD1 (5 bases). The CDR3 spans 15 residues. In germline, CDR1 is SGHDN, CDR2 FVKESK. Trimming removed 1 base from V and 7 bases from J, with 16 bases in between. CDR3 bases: TGTGCCAGCAGCCAAGTTTGGACACCCCCGACGACCCAGTACTTC. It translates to CASSQVWTPPTTQYF.

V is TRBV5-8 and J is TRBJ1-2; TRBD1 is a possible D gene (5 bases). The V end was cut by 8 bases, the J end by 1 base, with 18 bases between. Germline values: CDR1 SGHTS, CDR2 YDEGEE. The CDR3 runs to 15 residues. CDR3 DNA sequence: TGTGCCAGAGGAACCTACGGGGGTGGTAACTATGGCTACACCTTC. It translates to CARGTYGGGNYGYTF.

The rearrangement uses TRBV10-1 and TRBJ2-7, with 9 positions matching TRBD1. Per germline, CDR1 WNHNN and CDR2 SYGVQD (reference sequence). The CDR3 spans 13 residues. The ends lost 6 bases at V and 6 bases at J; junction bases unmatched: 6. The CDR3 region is CASRAGTGIEQYF. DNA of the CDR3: TGCGCCAGCAGGGCCGGGACAGGGATCGAGCAGTACTTC.

This chain's CDR3 is CASSRASSGGTDTQYF. CDR3 nucleotides: TGCGCCAGCAGCCGAGCGTCTAGCGGGGGTACAGATACGCAGTATTTT. This chain uses TRBV5-1 with TRBJ2-3; the match to TRBD2 covers 10 bases. Trimming removed 4 bases from V and 3 bases from J; junction bases left unmatched: 8. CDR3 length: 16 residues. From germline, CDR1 is SGHRS and CDR2 YFSETQ.

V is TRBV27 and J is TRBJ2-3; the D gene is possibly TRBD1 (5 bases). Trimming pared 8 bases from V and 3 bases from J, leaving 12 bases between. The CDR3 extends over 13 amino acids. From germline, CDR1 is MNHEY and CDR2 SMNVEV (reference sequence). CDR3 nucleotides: TGTGCCAGCGCATCGCAGGGAACAGATACGCAGTATTTT. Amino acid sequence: CASASQGTDTQYF.

CDR3 region: CASSEMEEKLFF. CDR3 in DNA: TGTGCCAGCAGTGAAATGGAGGAAAAACTGTTTTTT. This chain joins TRBV2 and TRBJ1-4, with D unresolved. Germline assignment: CDR1 SNHLY and CDR2 FYNNEI. V lost 2 bases and J lost 8, with 6 bases in between. The length of the CDR3 is 12 residues.

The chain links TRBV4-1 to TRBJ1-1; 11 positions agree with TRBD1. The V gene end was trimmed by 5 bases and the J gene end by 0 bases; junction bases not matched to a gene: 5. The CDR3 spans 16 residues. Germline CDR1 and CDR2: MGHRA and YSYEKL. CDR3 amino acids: CASSSRTGGLNTEAFF. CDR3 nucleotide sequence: TGCGCCAGCAGCTCCCGGACAGGGGGCTTGAACACTGAAGCTTTCTTT.

This CDR3 is CASSTHRVGDQPQHF. The CDR3 DNA reads as TGTGCCAGTAGTACCCACAGGGTTGGGGATCAGCCCCAGCATTTT. J is TRBJ1-5 and V is TRBV19; tentative D call: TRBD1 (6 bases). Germline V gives CDR1 LNHDA, CDR2 SQIVND (reference sequence). V dropped 4 bases and J dropped 5 bases, with 15 bases sitting between them. CDR3 length: 15 amino acids.

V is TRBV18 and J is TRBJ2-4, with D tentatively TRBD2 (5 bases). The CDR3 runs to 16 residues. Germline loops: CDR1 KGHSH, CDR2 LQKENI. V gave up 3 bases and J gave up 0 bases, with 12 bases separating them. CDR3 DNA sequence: TGTGCCAGCTCACCGGCGAGCGGAGTAGCCAAAAACATTCAGTACTTC. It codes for CASSPASGVAKNIQYF.

The CDR3 nucleotides read TGTGCCAGCAGCTTAGACAGAAGCTCCTACAATGAGCAGTTCTTC. This translates into CASSLDRSSYNEQFF. The chain links TRBV7-2 to TRBJ2-1; D unclear. V was clipped by 1 base and J by 0 bases, with 7 bases between them. This CDR3 comprises 15 residues. Germline values: CDR1 SGHTA, CDR2 FQGNSA.

As DNA, the CDR3 is TGTGCCAGCAAGCCGGGAACCCAAATGGCTTTCTTT. It specifies CASKPGTQMAFF. This sequence joins TRBV12-3 or TRBV12-4 and TRBJ1-1, with D uncertain. V shed 7 bases and J shed 11 bases, with 17 bases lying between them. The CDR3 has 12 residues.

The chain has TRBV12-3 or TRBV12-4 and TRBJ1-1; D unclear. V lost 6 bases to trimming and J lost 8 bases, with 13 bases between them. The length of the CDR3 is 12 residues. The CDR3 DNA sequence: TGTGCCAGCAGCAGCGGACGGAGAGAAGCTTTCTTT. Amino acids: CASSSGRREAFF.

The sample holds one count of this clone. The CDR3 coding sequence is TGTGCCACAACCAAGGGCGGGGTCGGCACCGGGGAGCTGTTTTTT. Translation: CATTKGGVGTGELFF. The chain uses TRBV2 and TRBJ2-2, with D tentatively TRBD2 (6 bases). Germline V CDR1 and CDR2: SNHLY, FYNNEI. The CDR3 consists of 15 residues. V was trimmed by 10 bases and J by 4 bases, leaving 19 bases between them.

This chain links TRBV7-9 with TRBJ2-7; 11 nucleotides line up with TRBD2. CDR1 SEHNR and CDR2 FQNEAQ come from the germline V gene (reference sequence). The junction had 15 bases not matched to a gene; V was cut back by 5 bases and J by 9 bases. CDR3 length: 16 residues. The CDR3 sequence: CASSPTGTSGLTGQYF. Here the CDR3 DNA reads TGTGCCAGCAGCCCGACCGGGACTAGCGGTTTGACGGGGCAGTACTTC.

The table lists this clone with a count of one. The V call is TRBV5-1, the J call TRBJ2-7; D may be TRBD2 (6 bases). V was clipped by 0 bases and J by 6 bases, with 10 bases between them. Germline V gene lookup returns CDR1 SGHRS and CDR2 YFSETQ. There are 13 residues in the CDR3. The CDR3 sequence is CASSLGGLPEQYF. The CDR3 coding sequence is TGCGCCAGCAGCTTGGGGGGACTCCCCGAGCAGTACTTC.

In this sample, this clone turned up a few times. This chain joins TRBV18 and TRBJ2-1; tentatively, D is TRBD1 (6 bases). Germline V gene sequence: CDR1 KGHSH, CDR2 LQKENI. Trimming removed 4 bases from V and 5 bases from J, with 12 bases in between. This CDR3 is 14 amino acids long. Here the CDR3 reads CASSRDTTNNEQFF. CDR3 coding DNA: TGTGCCAGCTCACGGGACACAACAAACAATGAGCAGTTCTTC. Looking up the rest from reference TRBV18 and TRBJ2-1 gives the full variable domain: NAGVMQNPRHLVRRRGQEARLRCSPMKGHSHVYWYRQLPEEGLKFMVYLQKENIIDESGMPKERFSAEFPKEGPSILRIQQVVRGDSAAYFCASSRDTTNNEQFFGPGTRLTVL.

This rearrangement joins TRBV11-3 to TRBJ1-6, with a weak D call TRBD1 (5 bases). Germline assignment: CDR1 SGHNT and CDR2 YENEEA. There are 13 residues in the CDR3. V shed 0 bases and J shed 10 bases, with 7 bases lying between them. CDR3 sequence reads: CASSLDRTSPLHF. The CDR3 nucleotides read TGTGCCAGCAGCTTAGATAGGACATCACCCCTCCACTTT.

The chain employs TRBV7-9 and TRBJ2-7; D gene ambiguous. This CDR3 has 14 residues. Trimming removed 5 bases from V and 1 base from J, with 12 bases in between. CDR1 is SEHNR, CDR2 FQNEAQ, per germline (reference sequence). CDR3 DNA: TGTGCCAGCAGCGATGTCGGTGCGTCCTACGAGCAGTACTTC. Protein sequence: CASSDVGASYEQYF. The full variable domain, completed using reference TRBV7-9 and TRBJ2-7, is DTGVSQNPRHKITKRGQNVTFRCDPISEHNRLYWYRQTLGQGPEFLTYFQNEAQLEKSRLLSDRFSAERPKGSFSTLEIQRTEQGDSAMYLCASSDVGASYEQYFGPGTRLTVT.

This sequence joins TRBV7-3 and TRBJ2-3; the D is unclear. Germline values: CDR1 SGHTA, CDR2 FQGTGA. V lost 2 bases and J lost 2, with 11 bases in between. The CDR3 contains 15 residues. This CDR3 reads CASSLFPGPTDTQYF. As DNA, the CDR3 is TGTGCCAGCAGCTTATTCCCAGGCCCCACAGATACGCAGTATTTT.

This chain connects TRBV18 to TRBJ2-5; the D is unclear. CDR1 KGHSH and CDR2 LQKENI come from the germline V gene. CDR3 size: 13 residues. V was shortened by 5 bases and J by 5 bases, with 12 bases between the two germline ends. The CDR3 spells CASSSTAGETQYF. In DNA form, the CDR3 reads TGTGCCAGCTCATCAACGGCCGGGGAGACCCAGTACTTC. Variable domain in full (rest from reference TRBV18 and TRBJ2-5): NAGVMQNPRHLVRRRGQEARLRCSPMKGHSHVYWYRQLPEEGLKFMVYLQKENIIDESGMPKERFSAEFPKEGPSILRIQQVVRGDSAAYFCASSSTAGETQYFGPGTRLLVL.

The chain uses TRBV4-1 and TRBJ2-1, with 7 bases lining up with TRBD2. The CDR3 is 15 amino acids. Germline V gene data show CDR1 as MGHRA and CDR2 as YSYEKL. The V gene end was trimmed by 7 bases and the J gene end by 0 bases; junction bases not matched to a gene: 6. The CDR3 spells CASKRDYASYNEQFF. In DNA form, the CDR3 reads TGCGCCAGCAAGCGGGACTACGCCTCCTACAATGAGCAGTTCTTC.

Here the CDR3 reads CASSSGQGQYEKLFF. In DNA form, the CDR3 reads TGTGCCAGCAGTTCCGGGCAGGGACAGTATGAAAAACTGTTTTTT. V and J are TRBV6-5 and TRBJ1-4, with 7 bases lining up with TRBD1. The CDR3 has 15 amino acids. J lost 6 bases, V lost 4 bases, and 8 bases had no gene match. The germline gives CDR1 MNHEY, CDR2 SVGAGI.